The 11 T cell receptor beta chains given below trace back to one sample, sequenced in a study of post-analysis software for immune sequencing data. General study findings and limits: Patients had higher frequencies than controls of about five TRBV segments, including TRBV5-6, TRBV5-1 and TRBV20-1.

These receptors have no identified antigens. Presence of unique molecular identifiers characterized the TCR beta cDNA libraries. Each CDR3 protein gets one entry after TCRdb re-called the PCR reads with MiXCR. The table shows roughly 400,000 distinct CDR3 sequences, with 39% occurring only once. Source material: blood. The receptors were sampled from a girl aged 2 to 10 with multiple sclerosis.

The rearrangement uses TRBV10-2 and TRBJ2-1; 9 bases are shared with TRBD2. Germline V lookup: CDR1 WSHSY, CDR2 SAAADI. This CDR3 region has 19 residues. V gave up 5 bases and J gave up 1 base; unmatched junction bases: 15. The CDR3 loop is CASSLGLARGFGSYNEQFF. The CDR3 bases are TGCGCCAGCAGTTTGGGACTAGCTAGGGGATTCGGGTCCTACAATGAGCAGTTCTTC.

Concerning this clonotype itself: Mismatch with germline at one junction end may stem from a read error. The V call is TRBV7-2, the J call TRBJ1-1, with TRBD1 matching over 7 bases. The V gene's germline CDR1 is SGHTA and CDR2 FQGNSA. The CDR3 totals 14 residues. The chain's CDR3 is CASSSQTGNTEVFF. The DNA for the CDR3 is TGTGCCAGCAGCTCCCAGACAGGGAACACTGAAGTTTTCTTT.

This clonotype occurred a few times. The chain uses TRBV6-5 and TRBJ2-7; either TRBD1 or TRBD2 may supply D (7 bases each). Germline lookup yields CDR1 MNHEY and CDR2 SVGAGI. The CDR3 is 15 residues long. The ends were cut back, 2 bases at V and 1 base at J, with 12 bases in the middle. The CDR3 loop reads CASSYAGDRSYEQYF. The CDR3 region has the DNA TGTGCCAGCAGTTACGCGGGGGACAGATCCTACGAGCAGTACTTC.

As DNA, the CDR3 is TGTGCCAGCAGTTTCGGGACAGGGGTAACTGGGGCCAACGTCCTGACTTTC. It codes for CASSFGTGVTGANVLTF. J is TRBJ2-6 and V is TRBV12-3 or TRBV12-4, with 10 bases identical to TRBD1. Trimming cost V 3 bases and J 2 bases; bases outside gene matches: 4. CDR3 length equals 17 residues.

This clonotype has ten or more counts. The chain is built from TRBV3-1 and TRBJ2-1; TRBD2 agrees at 10 bases. Looked up from germline, CDR1 is LGHDT and CDR2 is YNNKEL (reference sequence). V was clipped by 4 bases and J by 7 bases; unmatched bases: 10. The CDR3 is 16 residues long. The DNA of the CDR3 is TGTGCCAGCAGCCGCTCTAGCGGGAGCCCGGATAATGAGCAGTTCTTC. As protein: CASSRSSGSPDNEQFF.

V and J are TRBV3-1 and TRBJ2-3, with 7 bases aligning to TRBD2. The length of the CDR3 is 14 residues. Germline CDR1 reads LGHDT; CDR2 reads YNNKEL (reference sequence). The junction had 3 bases not matched to a gene; V was cut back by 2 bases and J by 4 bases. CDR3 residues: CASSQRGVPDTQYF. The CDR3 nucleotides are TGTGCCAGCAGCCAACGGGGGGTTCCAGATACGCAGTATTTT.

This clonotype was found a few times. The chain combines TRBV20-1 with TRBJ2-3; tentative D call: TRBD2 (6 bases). The CDR3 spans 16 residues. The ends were cut back, 6 bases at V and 2 bases at J, with 21 bases in the middle. Per germline, CDR1 DFQATT and CDR2 SNEGSKA (reference sequence). The CDR3 DNA follows: TGCAGTGCCCAGAAGCCCAGGCGGGACGACACAGATACGCAGTATTTT. Encoded protein: CSAQKPRRDDTDTQYF.

CDR3 nucleotides: TGCAGCGTGGTTGGAGGACAGGGACGTTGGAATGAGCAGTTCTTC. This codes for CSVVGGQGRWNEQFF. The chain combines TRBV29-1 with TRBJ2-1; 8 nucleotides agree with TRBD1. The germline CDR1 and CDR2 sequences are SQVTM and ANQGSEA. CDR3 length equals 15 residues. V lost 6 bases to trimming and J lost 7 bases; unmatched junction nucleotides: 14.

This chain links TRBV29-1 with TRBJ2-1, with D possibly matching TRBD2 (5 bases). The J call could be wrong; TRBJ2-7 is a better fit for the DNA end. The CDR3 consists of 11 residues. CDR1 SQVTM and CDR2 ANQGSEA come from the germline V gene. The CDR3 is CSVPSGSEQYF. The CDR3 region has the DNA TGCAGCGTTCCATCGGGGAGCGAGCAGTACTTC.

This clonotype has more than one count but fewer than ten. The chain combines TRBV12-3 or TRBV12-4 with TRBJ2-1; a possible D gene is TRBD2 (5 bases). The CDR3 is 17 amino acids. Trimming cost V 1 base and J 4 bases, with 17 bases left between them. Written as DNA, the CDR3 is TGTGCCAGCAGTTTAGGGTCCACGCGACTACGATACAATGAGCAGTTCTTC. Translated: CASSLGSTRLRYNEQFF.

The V gene is TRBV7-9, the J gene TRBJ1-1, with 7 bases matching TRBD1. Germline CDR1 is SEHNR and CDR2 is FQNEAQ (reference sequence). The CDR3 is made up of 14 amino acids. The V and J ends lost 9 bases and 0 bases, in that order; junction bases with no gene match: 7. The CDR3 bases are TGTGCCAGTACAGACAGGGCAATGAACACTGAAGCTTTCTTT. This translates into CASTDRAMNTEAFF.